The present TCR beta chain was sequenced within a study of T cells in localized non-small cell lung cancer. General study points: In the blood, greater T cell density corresponded to longer overall survival. Adjacent lung had a median about 60 of the 100 largest tumor clones.

Comments on this clone: Its antigen remains unknown.

This table comes from immunoSEQ multiplex PCR, and its TCRdb copy is limited to in-frame clones, with some not included. Among 45,000 or so clones listed, more than 85% were seen once. The CDR3 totals 13 residues. Trimming removed 4 bases from V and 5 bases from J; junction bases left unmatched: 0. Germline CDR1 reads LNHDA; CDR2 reads SQIVND (reference sequence). This specimen consisted of PBMCs, obtained before any cancer treatment. This sequence originates from a woman aged 40-75 years with stage II lung adenocarcinoma. The chain employs TRBV19 and TRBJ2-7; 12 bases align to TRBD2. The DNA of the CDR3 is TGTGCCAGTAGTAGGACTAGCGGGGACGAGCAGTACTTC. This gives the protein CASSRTSGDEQYF.